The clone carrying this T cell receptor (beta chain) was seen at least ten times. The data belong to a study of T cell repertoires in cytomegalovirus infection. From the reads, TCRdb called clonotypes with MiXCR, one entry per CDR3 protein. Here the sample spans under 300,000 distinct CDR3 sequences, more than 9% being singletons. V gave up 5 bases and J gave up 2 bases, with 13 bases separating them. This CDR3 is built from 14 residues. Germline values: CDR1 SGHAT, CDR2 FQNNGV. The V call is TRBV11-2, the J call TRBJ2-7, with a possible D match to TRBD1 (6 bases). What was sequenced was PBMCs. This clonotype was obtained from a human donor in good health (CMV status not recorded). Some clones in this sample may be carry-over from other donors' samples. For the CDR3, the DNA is TGTGCCAGCAGCCCTCGGACAGATCCCTACGAGCAGTACTTC. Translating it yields CASSPRTDPYEQYF.